This T cell receptor (beta chain) was sequenced in a study of blood T cell repertoires in COVID-19 (TCRdb year 2020). With regard to the full study: Samples from collaborators originated in the United States, Italy and Spain and spanned both the acute and convalescent phases of COVID-19. The prospective study material was composed of cDNA or gDNA derived from T cells, B-cell-depleted T cells, or PBMCs. Subjects who had been exposed to COVID-19, were actively infected with it, or had recovered from it provided the deeply sampled blood TCRbeta repertoires that made up the dataset. The repertoires were released in a freely available public database intended as a resource for research on the immune response to SARS-CoV-2. The samples were drawn from the first 160 participants of the ongoing ImmuneRACE study and from 950 to 1,500 subjects provided by 6 global collaborators. The sample metadata nearly always contained a de-identified subject ID, COVID-19 status, age in years and sex. Where available, HLA class I and class II types were obtained from metadata supplied by the sample provider rather than from assay-based typing.

Overall study results and their limits: Clinical and demographic metadata were provided uncurated, with the amount varying by source and participant.

Unmatched junction bases come to 4, with V trimmed by 5 bases and J by 8 bases. CDR1 and CDR2, per the germline V gene, are KGHDR and SFDVKD. The CDR3 starts with the cysteine, ends with the phenylalanine, and has 12 residues. The read is trimmed to its CDR3 DNA, 36 bases read in frame from base 1. Enrolling through a virtual design, the prospective study's participants ranged in age from roughly 18 to 95 years and lived across some 23 United States geographic areas. To assign participants to cohorts, the prospective study relied on clinical history that participants themselves reported in a screening survey and a study questionnaire. For ImmuneRACE Cohort 3, a participant was defined as recovered based on two consecutive negative NP/OP PCR tests, clearance by a healthcare professional, or resolution of symptoms. In the prospective study, whole blood, serum and a nasopharyngeal or oropharyngeal swab were collected from each participant by mobile phlebotomists. Participants in the prospective study had the option to provide additional blood draws and questionnaires over a roughly 2-month period. Before DNA extraction, blood samples from the prospective study were shipped at room temperature or frozen.

In this sample, this clone turned up many times. This receptor's antigen is unknown. No qualities accompany the bases; no much larger clone lies one base away. The immunoSEQ Assay, a bias-controlled multiplex PCR, was used to amplify TCRbeta CDR3 regions from genomic DNA. The authors processed their data as follows. Within the assay, amplification of reference gene primers was used to estimate how many nucleated cells each sample contained. Sequence reads were collapsed and filtered to measure the absolute abundance of every unique TCRbeta CDR3 rearrangement. Productive Simpson clonality was computed per sample as the square root of Simpson's diversity index over productive rearrangements. The clones in this table, taken by TCRdb from immuneACCESS, are in-frame only. Not every clone is retained; where verified, under half of the shortfall comes from an unresolved V gene, and the cause of the rest is unknown. D and trimming come from the DNA, and the V and J calls and clone size come from that table. Within this sample are approximately 300,000 clones, with 86% of them counted one time only. The ten top clones hold 8% to 13% of the sample.

What was sequenced was PBMCs or T cells enriched from blood (not recorded which). The chain uses TRBV24-1 and TRBJ1-2; TRBD1 matches 7 bases in the middle. The receptor was isolated from a woman aged 18-29 years who had recovered from COVID-19. The nucleotide sequence is given as TGTGCCACCAGTGCCACAGGGGAGGGCTACACCTTC. Its protein is CATSATGEGYTF.